The sequence of this T cell receptor (beta chain) was determined in a study of blood T cell repertoires in COVID-19. TCRdb's table, derived via immunoSEQ multiplex PCR, lists solely in-frame clones and lacks some. This sample has approximately 78,000 clones, with over 75% found just once. Germline CDR1 reads KGHSH; CDR2 reads LQKENI. CDR3 length: 16 residues. V lost 1 base, J lost 2 bases, and 7 bases stayed unmatched. This TCR came from a man aged 45 to 65 with acute or convalescent COVID-19. The J gene is TRBJ2-5, the V gene TRBV18, with 7 bases identical to TRBD1. The material sequenced was peripheral blood. Written as DNA, the CDR3 is TGTGCCAGCTCACCACGGACACAGGGGAATCAAGAGACCCAGTACTTC. Translation: CASSPRTQGNQETQYF.